This TCR beta chain was identified in a study of T cells in Graves' hyperthyroidism and ophthalmopathy. Findings of the study overall: Blood also carried most thyroid clonotypes expanded above 0.001. Using 13 V-J features, a model discriminated ophthalmopathy from stable hyperthyroidism. Model predictions of ophthalmopathy came a median roughly 6.7 months before onset.

The CDR3 sequence is 13 residues long. With 3 bases removed from V and 6 bases from J, the gap between germline ends came to 11 bases. This clonotype was counted a few times. Its cognate antigen is unknown. The study left out patients who had uncontrolled infection, other autoimmune disease, pregnancy or lactation. Authors of the study amplified TCR beta CDR3 regions from RNA transcripts. First-round RT-PCR targeting the TCR CDR3 was performed with the HTBI primer set. TCRdb re-called the multiplex PCR reads through MiXCR, storing one row per CDR3 protein. Among 75,000 to 100,000 distinct CDR3 sequences listed, 35% to 45% were seen once.

This TCR came from a woman in her thirties with Graves' hyperthyroidism. The source material was peripheral blood or thyroid tissue (not recorded which). This chain uses TRBV7-1 with TRBJ2-5; tentatively, D is TRBD1 (6 bases). TRBV7-1 is recorded as an ORF, its role being uncertain. The CDR3 DNA follows: TGTGCCAGCAGCTCGGACGGGGACAAGACCCAGTACTTC. Amino acid sequence: CASSSDGDKTQYF.